The next 13 T cell receptor beta chains were all read from a single sample in a study of shared clonotypes between healthy human individuals. The naive CD8 population came from CD45RO-negative cells selected for CCR7, without terminally differentiated effector memory CD45RA+ cells. Profiling relied on immunoSEQ multiplex PCR, and the TCRdb table lists in-frame clones only, not all of them. In the table there are over 750,000 clones, about 96% of which are singletons. Sequencing was done on a sample of naive CD8+ T cells sorted from blood. The receptors here all came from a man aged 30 to 45 in good health.

This clone was seen a single time. The chain combines TRBV28 with TRBJ2-1, with D tentatively TRBD2 (6 bases). The CDR3 totals 15 residues. The V end lost 4 bases, the J end lost 4 bases, and 14 bases lay between the germline ends. CDR1 is MDHEN, CDR2 SYDVKM, per germline. The CDR3 DNA is TGTGCCAGCAGTTCCGGGAGCTCGATTTACAATGAGCAGTTCTTC. Its translation: CASSSGSSIYNEQFF.

The rearrangement uses TRBV5-1 and TRBJ2-1; D is ambiguous. Germline loops: CDR1 SGHRS, CDR2 YFSETQ. CDR3 length: 11 residues. The V and J ends lost 1 base and 9 bases respectively, with 5 bases between them. CDR3 residues: CASSLLGEQFF. DNA of the CDR3: TGCGCCAGCAGCTTGCTAGGTGAGCAGTTCTTC.

CDR3 nucleotide sequence: TGTGCCAGCAGCCCGTTACTAGCGGGAGGACCCCTCAACACCGGGGAGCTGTTTTTT. Amino acid sequence: CASSPLLAGGPLNTGELFF. This chain uses TRBV11-2 with TRBJ2-2, with 12 bases aligning to TRBD2. The CDR3 is 19 amino acids. The junction had 12 bases not matched to a gene; V was cut back by 5 bases and J by 2 bases. Germline V CDR1 and CDR2: SGHAT, FQNNGV.

The V gene is TRBV2, the J gene TRBJ1-2; perhaps TRBD1 as D (5 bases). V lost 3 bases and J lost 7, with 12 bases in between. The CDR3 contains 13 residues. Germline assignment: CDR1 SNHLY and CDR2 FYNNEI. Here the CDR3 DNA reads TGTGCCAGCAGTGAGGGGCCCTCAGTTGGCTACACCTTC. Its protein product is CASSEGPSVGYTF.

This rearrangement joins TRBV7-3 to TRBJ2-3; D might be TRBD2 (6 bases). V shed 2 bases and J shed 12 bases, with 15 bases lying between them. The CDR3 has 13 amino acids. CDR1 and CDR2 (germline): SGHTA, FQGTGA. In DNA form, the CDR3 reads TGTGCCAGCAGCTTAGCCCAGCGGAGGGAACAGTATTTT. Translating it yields CASSLAQRREQYF.

The gene calls are TRBV6-1 and TRBJ2-7, with 9 nucleotides matching TRBD1. The CDR3 is 14 amino acids. The germline gives CDR1 MNHNS, CDR2 SASEGT. The junction had 4 bases not matched to a gene; V was cut back by 3 bases and J by 4 bases. CDR3 DNA: TGTGCCAGCAGTGAGTTGGACAGGGGATACGAGCAGTACTTC. Translation gives CASSELDRGYEQYF.

The CDR3 is CASSEVGGWDQPQHF. DNA for the CDR3: TGTGCCAGCAGCGAGGTCGGGGGGTGGGATCAGCCCCAGCATTTT. The rearrangement joins TRBV2 to TRBJ1-5; TRBD1 is a possible D gene (5 bases). This CDR3 is 15 amino acids long. Deletions cut 6 bases from V and 5 bases from J, with 17 bases between. The germline CDR1 and CDR2 sequences are SNHLY and FYNNEI.

CDR3 DNA: TGCGCCAGCAGCTCAGGGGAGAACACTGAAGCTTTCTTT. Translated, it gives CASSSGENTEAFF. This chain joins TRBV5-1 and TRBJ1-1; tentative D call: TRBD1 (6 bases). V lost 3 bases, J lost 1 base, and 7 bases lay in between. Germline assignment: CDR1 SGHRS and CDR2 YFSETQ. The CDR3 is 13 amino acids.

This chain links TRBV4-1 with TRBJ2-1, with D perhaps matching TRBD1 (7 bases). Germline V CDR1 and CDR2: MGHRA, YSYEKL. V was trimmed by 4 bases and J by 3 bases, leaving 19 bases between them. The CDR3 loop spans 17 amino acids. The CDR3 reads CASSPNGGSGGYNEQFF. The CDR3 nucleotides read TGCGCCAGCAGCCCCAACGGGGGATCAGGGGGCTACAATGAGCAGTTCTTC.

The V gene is TRBV5-4, the J gene TRBJ2-1; TRBD2 agrees at 8 bases. This CDR3 contains 15 residues. The J segment lost 5 bases and the V segment lost 9 bases, leaving 13 bases of the junction unmatched. Germline V CDR1 and CDR2: SGHNT, YYREEE (reference sequence). CDR3 DNA sequence: TGTGCCATGAAATTACGGTTTAGCGGGAACAATGAGCAGTTCTTC. Its translation: CAMKLRFSGNNEQFF.

The chain links TRBV4-1 to TRBJ2-7; D is unresolved. Trimming removed 1 base at V and 2 bases at J, with 12 bases between. Per germline, CDR1 MGHRA and CDR2 YSYEKL. This CDR3 spans 15 amino acids. The DNA of the CDR3 is TGCGCCAGCAGCCAAGGAAATCAAGTTACCTACGAGCAGTACTTC. It yields the protein CASSQGNQVTYEQYF.

The J gene is TRBJ2-2, the V gene TRBV27, with D hard to call. This CDR3 has 14 amino acids. Per the germline V gene, CDR1 is MNHEY and CDR2 is SMNVEV (reference sequence). Trimming cost V 7 bases and J 7 bases, with 16 bases left between them. The CDR3 region has the DNA TGTGCCAGCATAGGACCCGGTTCGGGCGGGGAGCTGTTTTTT. Translation gives CASIGPGSGGELFF.

The genes are TRBV6-6 and TRBJ2-5, with D perhaps matching TRBD1 or TRBD2 (5 bases each). The CDR3 has 15 residues. Germline assignment: CDR1 MNHNY and CDR2 SVGAGI (reference sequence). Deletions cut 0 bases from V and 5 bases from J, with 13 bases between. The CDR3 here is CASSYSGPWEETQYF. As DNA, the CDR3 is TGTGCCAGCAGTTACTCGGGGCCCTGGGAGGAGACCCAGTACTTC.